These T cell receptor beta chains were read from a single sample in a study of long-term antiretroviral therapy in people with HIV. The data were produced by immunoSEQ multiplex PCR, yet TCRdb's version contains in-frame clones alone and is incomplete. The table has 25,000 to 30,000 clones, over 90% seen once; the top ten hold 5% to 7%. Sequencing was performed on unsorted PBMCs, taken roughly 6.5 years after starting antiretroviral therapy. The receptors derive from a woman between 40 and 50 years old with HIV. Both conserved end residues are part of each CDR3. The D gene is left open where the match is weak. Clone size appears in some rows only: once, few, many, or a class for an expanded clone.

j_call d_call clone_size v_call cdr3_nt cdr3_aa
TRBJ1-1 - - TRBV29-1 TGCAGCGTTGAGCTGAACACTGAAGCTTTCTTT CSVELNTEAFF
TRBJ2-5 TRBD2 - TRBV5-4 TGTGCCAGCAGCTTCGGGGGACTAGCGGGGTTACAAGAGACCCAGTACTTC CASSFGGLAGLQETQYF
TRBJ2-5 - - TRBV7-8 TGTGCCAGCAGCTTAGGTTCCAGCCAAGAGACCCAGTACTTC CASSLGSSQETQYF
TRBJ1-4 - - TRBV13 TGTGCCAGCAGCTTACAACGGACCAGCGAAAAACTGTTTTTT CASSLQRTSEKLFF
TRBJ1-5 TRBD1 - TRBV12-5 TGTGCTAGTGCTGGACAGGGTAATCAGCCCCAGCATTTT CASAGQGNQPQHF
TRBJ1-3 - - TRBV19 TGTGCCAGTAGGCAAAATTCTGGAAACACCATATATTTT CASRQNSGNTIYF
TRBJ1-5 - once TRBV7-8 TGTGCCAGCAGCTTAGAAAGGGGAGGCTCTCAGCCCCAGCATTTT CASSLERGGSQPQHF
TRBJ1-1 - few TRBV6-5 TGTGCCAGCAGTTACAGGGCGAACACTGAAGCTTTCTTT CASSYRANTEAFF
TRBJ2-1 - - TRBV9 TGTGCCAGCAGCGCAGGGGTTAGCTCCTACAATGAGCAGTTCTTC CASSAGVSSYNEQFF
TRBJ1-1 TRBD1 - TRBV4-2 TGTGCCAGCAGCCACGGACAGGGGGCGGAAACTGAAGCTTTCTTT CASSHGQGAETEAFF